The entry below describes one TCR beta chain. Its antigen is not yet known. The sample holds no much larger clone one base away, and base qualities are not on file. The donors were healthy, HIV-negative adults with no recently reported acute infections or vaccinations. Every donor was a Caucasian adult living in Nashville, Tennessee, USA. CD8 memory samples were composed of magnetically selected CD45RO+ cells combined with CCR7-negative CD45RA+ effector memory (TemRA) cells. Blood was collected by leukapheresis, and PBMCs were isolated by Ficoll-Histopaque density gradient centrifugation and then cryopreserved in liquid nitrogen vapor phase. Analytical flow cytometry was used to check the purity and quantity of every magnetically sorted T cell population. From each sorted fraction, genomic DNA was isolated and quantified by UV absorbance on a Nanodrop 2000c. Including the terminal cysteine and phenylalanine, the CDR3 comprises 14 residues. Kept here is only the CDR3 DNA, which spans 42 bases and is read in frame from base 1. CDR1 and CDR2 (LNHNV, YYDKDF) derive from the germline V gene (reference sequence). Between the V and J ends, shortened by 5 bases and 4 bases respectively, the junction contains 14 bases.

These data originate in a study of shared clonotypes between healthy human individuals (dated by TCRdb to 2019 to 2021). General notes on the study: A couple of women and three men aged 18 to 49 years were included in the cohort. For each donor, CD4 naive and CD4 memory were each run on three plates, CD8 naive on two plates, and CD8 memory on one plate. To estimate repertoire size and how much clonotype sharing occurs between individuals, the study deeply sequenced the blood TCR repertoires of about five healthy adults. To increase sequencing depth and limit assay-specific biases, different laboratories used diverse techniques to prepare libraries and sequence TCR repertoires. Each donor's leukapheresis produced roughly between roughly 0.9 and 8.9 billion PBMCs. Study-level results and caveats: Estimated clonotype richness was generally larger for naive than for memory subsets. Pairwise subsampling led to the expectation that sequencing depth would affect the degree of clonotype sharing among donors. Even with the large sequencing depth, rarefaction of the sorted-subset datasets indicated that sequencing was incomplete. Because the study included a small number of donors, the genetic and exposure-history diversity represented was limited. Only blood was sampled, and tissue TCR repertoires likely differ from those in blood. Sharing across several donors was observed for approximately 4.6% of naive CD4, about 4% of naive CD8, about 2.3% of memory CD4, and about 0.4% of memory CD8 clonotypes. Clonotypes shared by all four sorted-subset donors showed higher generation probabilities than non-shared clonotypes.

TCR CDR3 regions were amplified from genomic DNA by multiplex PCR using the deep immunoSEQ assay. Extracted genomic DNA from each cell subset was spread evenly across all wells of several immunoSEQ 96-well plates, with each plate serving as a replicate. For sorted subsets, about 200 ng genomic DNA, equal to approximately 30,000 T cell genomes, was loaded into each replicate PCR. The purified libraries were quantified using a Qubit 3.0 fluorometer, sized with a Bioanalyzer 2100, and then quantified again using the KAPA Library Quantification kit. Each immunoSEQ 96-well plate was sequenced on its own single-read 150-cycle Illumina NextSeq 550 flow cell. The published analysis was carried out like this. The immunoSEQ output contained only junctional sequences without quality scores, so filtering could not match that applied to full-length reads. To assign V/J genes and CDR3, sequences were annotated using PyIR, a Python wrapper for IgBLAST v1.9, with IMGT germline references. Any read was removed if the V/J assignment was weak (E-value above 1e-6), the CDR3 was missing, or the read contained stop codons, out-of-frame junctions, or ambiguous translated residues. V3J clonotypes were defined as sequences sharing the same inferred V gene, J gene, and CDR3 amino acid sequence. Percentage overlap between repertoires was computed as shared unique clonotypes divided by the size of the smaller repertoire. Richness of each repertoire was evaluated using RTK rarefaction, the Chao1 estimator, and Recon v2.1 estimates of unobserved clonotypes. OLGA was used to compute generation probabilities for all TCRbeta clonotypes that the gDNA method yielded from a handful of donors. What TCRdb holds here is the immuneACCESS table cut down to in-frame rearrangements. Part of the clones is not present; checked against another copy, under half of the missing clones reflect an unresolved V gene, and the others are unexplained. V, J and clone size are those of that table, while D and trimming were read from the DNA. In all, the sample holds some 700,000 clones, and about 90% of those were seen once. Jointly, the top ten make up 30% to 40% of the sample.

The clonotype originates from a man between 18 and 35 years old in good health. Some clones in this sample may be carry-over from other donors' samples. Sequenced: memory CD8+ T cells from PBMCs. The cell subset or site label on this specimen signifies: CD45RO+ cells pooled with CCR7-negative TemRA cells. The chain was built from TRBV15 and TRBJ1-2; TRBD1 could be the D gene, as 5 bases match. Here is the DNA: TGTGCCACCAGCTTTTACGACAGTTTCTATGGCTACACCTTC. Its translation reads: CATSFYDSFYGYTF. Here the CDR3 is joined to the reference TRBV15 and TRBJ1-2 genes, and the full variable domain is: DAMVIQNPRYQVTQFGKPVTLSCSQTLNHNVMYWYQQKSSQAPKLLFHYYDKDFNNEADTPDNFQSRRPNTSFCFLDIRSPGLGDTAMYLCATSFYDSFYGYTFGSGTRLTVV.